These 30 T cell receptor beta chains were all obtained from the same sample, sequenced in a study of shared clonotypes between healthy human individuals. The naive CD8 fraction comprised CD45RO-negative cells positively selected for CCR7 and excluded terminally differentiated effector memory CD45RA+ cells. Method: immunoSEQ multiplex PCR; TCRdb's copy keeps in-frame clones and lacks some. The top ten hold roughly 1.7% of the sample, which has about 1.9 million clones, 85% to 95% seen once. Input material: naive CD8+ T cells from PBMCs. The receptor set was obtained from a man younger than 30 in good health. Some clones in this sample may be carry-over from other donors' samples.

The V gene is TRBV29-1, the J gene TRBJ1-1; TRBD1 matches 8 bases. V shed 3 bases, J shed 11 bases, and the junction held 5 bases outside the gene matches. Germline V gene sequence: CDR1 SQVTM, CDR2 ANQGSEA. The CDR3 is made up of 11 amino acids. CDR3 nucleotide sequence: TGCAGCGTTGACCCGACAGGGGAGGCTTTCTTT. Encoded protein: CSVDPTGEAFF.

The V call is TRBV7-6, the J call TRBJ2-3, with 7 bases lining up with TRBD2. With V trimmed by 4 bases and J by 2 bases, 6 bases remained unmatched. This CDR3 is 15 amino acids long. Germline CDR1 reads SGHVS; CDR2 reads FNYEAQ. For the CDR3, the DNA is TGTGCCAGCAGCTACAGCGGGGCCATCACAGATACGCAGTATTTT. Amino acid sequence: CASSYSGAITDTQYF.

The rearrangement uses TRBV29-1 and TRBJ2-3, with D tentatively TRBD1 or TRBD2 (5 bases each). Germline V CDR1 and CDR2: SQVTM, ANQGSEA. V was cut by 1 base and J by 5 bases, with 13 bases left in between. The CDR3 spans 14 residues. CDR3 protein: CSVEGGWTQDTQYF. CDR3 DNA sequence: TGCAGCGTTGAAGGAGGGTGGACACAAGATACGCAGTATTTT.

The chain is built from TRBV27 and TRBJ1-2; maybe TRBD1 (5 bases). V lost 3 bases to trimming and J lost 0 bases, with 11 bases between them. Germline V gene lookup returns CDR1 MNHEY and CDR2 SMNVEV (reference sequence). The CDR3 length is 15 residues. Written as DNA, the CDR3 is TGTGCCAGCAGTTTCACCAGGGCAGCTAACTATGGCTACACCTTC. Protein sequence: CASSFTRAANYGYTF.

The chain carries TRBV6-6 and TRBJ1-3; D is undetermined. Trimming removed 5 bases at V and 3 bases at J, with 17 bases between. Germline CDR1 reads MNHNY; CDR2 reads SVGAGI (reference sequence). The CDR3 loop spans 16 amino acids. The CDR3 here is CASSPDLRGVGNTIYF. CDR3 DNA: TGTGCCAGCAGTCCCGATCTCCGGGGTGTTGGAAACACCATATATTTT.

The chain links TRBV27 to TRBJ2-2; TRBD1 agrees at 7 bases. Germline CDR1 and CDR2: MNHEY and SMNVEV (reference sequence). V lost 5 bases, J lost 6 bases, and 6 bases stayed unmatched. The CDR3 extends over 14 amino acids. Written as DNA, the CDR3 is TGTGCCAGCAGTGCGCCGGGACAGCCCGGGGAGCTGTTTTTT. Protein: CASSAPGQPGELFF.

The chain has TRBV7-2 and TRBJ2-1; 9 bases fit TRBD2. The V segment lost 5 bases and the J segment 1 base; nucleotides outside the gene matches: 3. The length of the CDR3 is 15 residues. Germline V CDR1 and CDR2: SGHTA, FQGNSA. CDR3 in amino acids: CASSLSGRSYNEQFF. The DNA of the CDR3 is TGTGCCAGCAGCCTAAGCGGGAGGTCCTACAATGAGCAGTTCTTC.

Points on this clone: Other DNA sequences within the sample encode an identical CDR3. The chain employs TRBV6-5 and TRBJ1-1; no firm D call. CDR1 MNHEY and CDR2 SVGAGI come from the germline V gene. Trimming stripped 2 bases from V and 0 bases from J, with 7 bases between. The CDR3 is made up of 14 amino acids. CDR3 protein: CASSYRGLNTEAFF. CDR3 bases: TGTGCCAGCAGTTACCGAGGATTGAACACTGAAGCTTTCTTT.

This clone was recorded once. The chain has TRBV7-9 and TRBJ2-2; 9 bases map to TRBD2. V gave up 6 bases and J gave up 7 bases; unmatched junction bases: 9. The CDR3 is 15 residues long. CDR1 SEHNR and CDR2 FQNEAQ come from the germline V gene (reference sequence). The CDR3 nucleotides read TGTGCCAGCAGACCCGCGGGAGGGGCAGGCGGGGAGCTGTTTTTT. It encodes CASRPAGGAGGELFF.

Of note for this clone: The sample carries other DNA sequences with the same CDR3. The chain recombines TRBV5-6 with TRBJ2-7; D not resolved. The V gene's germline CDR1 is SGHDT and CDR2 YYEEEE. V dropped 3 bases and J dropped 2 bases, with 6 bases sitting between them. The CDR3 sequence is 12 residues long. CDR3 coding DNA: TGTGCCAGCAGCTCTGGCCCCTACGAGCAGTACTTC. Translation: CASSSGPYEQYF. Supplemented by reference TRBV5-6 and TRBJ2-7, the full variable domain reads DAGVTQSPTHLIKTRGQQVTLRCSPKSGHDTVSWYQQALGQGPQFIFQYYEEEERQRGNFPDRFSGHQFPNYSSELNVNALLLGDSALYLCASSSGPYEQYFGPGTRLTVT.

The V and J genes are TRBV27 and TRBJ2-7, with D perhaps being TRBD1 or TRBD2 (6 bases each). The CDR3 covers 14 residues. Trimming removed 3 bases from V and 2 bases from J, with 11 bases in between. Germline-derived CDR1 and CDR2 are MNHEY and SMNVEV (reference sequence). The CDR3 here is CASSFQGGTYEQYF. In nucleotides, the CDR3 is TGTGCCAGCAGTTTCCAAGGGGGGACCTACGAGCAGTACTTC.

This clone has just one count. The rearrangement joins TRBV15 to TRBJ2-1, with D perhaps matching TRBD1 (5 bases). The CDR3 contains 15 residues. Germline CDR1 is LNHNV and CDR2 is YYDKDF (reference sequence). V lost 3 bases and J 1 base, leaving 10 bases between the germline ends. CDR3 sequence: CATSSRVGSYNEQFF. Written as DNA, the CDR3 is TGTGCCACCAGCAGCAGGGTTGGGTCCTACAATGAGCAGTTCTTC.

This clone was seen just once. This sequence joins TRBV7-9 and TRBJ2-5; 7 nucleotides align to TRBD1. Germline CDR1 is SEHNR and CDR2 is FQNEAQ (reference sequence). The V gene end was trimmed by 4 bases and the J gene end by 2 bases; junction bases not matched to a gene: 4. The CDR3 totals 14 residues. CDR3 coding DNA: TGTGCCAGCAGCTCCAAGGGGGCTCAAGAGACCCAGTACTTC. Translated: CASSSKGAQETQYF.

The rearrangement joins TRBV7-2 to TRBJ1-5; D may be TRBD1 (5 bases). Trimming took 1 base from V and 2 from J, leaving 12 bases between them. Germline lookup yields CDR1 SGHTA and CDR2 FQGNSA. The CDR3 length is 16 residues. DNA for the CDR3: TGTGCCAGCAGCTTAGAGAGCAGGGTCGGCAATCAGCCCCAGCATTTT. Translating gives CASSLESRVGNQPQHF.

The V gene is TRBV19, the J gene TRBJ1-1; D is possibly TRBD1 (5 bases). The germline V gene has CDR1 LNHDA and CDR2 SQIVND (reference sequence). The CDR3 is 12 amino acids. V lost 5 bases and J lost 6, with 10 bases in between. CDR3: CASSEKGPEAFF. The CDR3 region has the DNA TGTGCCAGTAGTGAAAAGGGGCCTGAAGCTTTCTTT.

This chain joins TRBV18 and TRBJ2-7; D not certain. The V gene's germline CDR1 is KGHSH and CDR2 LQKENI. Trimming stripped 3 bases from V and 0 bases from J, with 9 bases between. The CDR3 runs to 14 residues. The CDR3 loop is CASSPPIASYEQYF. CDR3 in DNA: TGTGCCAGCTCACCCCCGATTGCCTCCTACGAGCAGTACTTC.

The J gene is TRBJ2-2, the V gene TRBV28; 9 bases match TRBD1. V dropped 6 bases and J dropped 7; count of bases not matched to a gene: 9. CDR3 length equals 15 residues. From germline, CDR1 is MDHEN and CDR2 SYDVKM. The CDR3 here is CASSPRTGVHGELFF. DNA for the CDR3: TGTGCCAGCAGCCCACGGACAGGGGTTCACGGGGAGCTGTTTTTT.

The CDR3 bases are TGTGCCAGCAGTATAGCGGGAAGCTCCTACAATGAGCAGTTCTTC. Translation: CASSIAGSSYNEQFF. The V call is TRBV27, the J call TRBJ2-1, with 8 bases that match TRBD2. The J segment lost 0 bases and the V segment lost 5 bases, leaving 3 bases of the junction unmatched. The V gene's germline CDR1 is MNHEY and CDR2 SMNVEV (reference sequence). This CDR3 contains 15 residues.

Details on this clone: The sample holds other DNA sequences that translate to the same CDR3. The chain links TRBV2 to TRBJ2-2, with unresolved D. V gave up 1 base and J gave up 0 bases, with 6 bases separating them. The CDR3 is 15 amino acids. Germline V gene data show CDR1 as SNHLY and CDR2 as FYNNEI. CDR3 sequence reads: CASSEGSSNTGELFF. The CDR3 bases are TGTGCCAGCAGTGAAGGGAGCTCGAACACCGGGGAGCTGTTTTTT.

The chain recombines TRBV7-9 with TRBJ1-2; no firm D call. The germline CDR1 and CDR2 sequences are SEHNR and FQNEAQ (reference sequence). The CDR3 is 16 amino acids. The ends were cut back, 4 bases at V and 3 bases at J, with 18 bases in the middle. The DNA of the CDR3 is TGTGCCAGCAGCTCAGGACCCGCCCTCGGGGACTATGGCTACACCTTC. It encodes CASSSGPALGDYGYTF.

The V call is TRBV7-9, the J call TRBJ2-7; weak D call: TRBD2 (6 bases). The germline V gene encodes CDR1 SEHNR and CDR2 FQNEAQ (reference sequence). This CDR3 is 14 amino acids long. Trimming took off 5 bases at V and 2 bases at J, with 13 bases between the two ends. The CDR3 is CASSPRLVTYEQYF. CDR3 coding DNA: TGTGCCAGCAGCCCAAGACTAGTGACCTACGAGCAGTACTTC. Filled out from reference TRBV7-9 and TRBJ2-7, the complete variable domain reads DTGVSQNPRHKITKRGQNVTFRCDPISEHNRLYWYRQTLGQGPEFLTYFQNEAQLEKSRLLSDRFSAERPKGSFSTLEIQRTEQGDSAMYLCASSPRLVTYEQYFGPGTRLTVT.

As regards this clone: Distinct nucleotide sequences in the sample also encode this CDR3. J is TRBJ2-7 and V is TRBV10-3, with 9 bases aligning to TRBD1. The CDR3 loop spans 13 amino acids. V lost 7 bases, J lost 3 bases, and 4 bases stayed unmatched. Germline-derived CDR1 and CDR2 are ENHRY and SYGVKD. The CDR3 sequence is CAITGDRDYEQYF. CDR3 coding DNA: TGTGCCATCACTGGGGACAGGGACTACGAGCAGTACTTC.

The chain carries TRBV7-2 and TRBJ1-2, with TRBD1 as a possible D gene (5 bases). Germline values: CDR1 SGHTA, CDR2 FQGNSA. V lost 1 base, J lost 4 bases, and 19 bases lay in between. This CDR3 comprises 17 residues. The CDR3 is CASSLGQSQGITYGYTF. CDR3 coding DNA: TGTGCCAGCAGCTTAGGACAGTCACAAGGGATAACCTATGGCTACACCTTC.

The chain links TRBV27 to TRBJ2-7; D is possibly TRBD1 or TRBD2 (5 bases each). V gave up 8 bases and J gave up 2 bases, with 16 bases separating them. The CDR3 loop spans 14 amino acids. Germline values: CDR1 MNHEY, CDR2 SMNVEV (reference sequence). CDR3 nucleotides: TGTGCCAGCTCCGAACCGGGACGGCCCTACGAGCAGTACTTC. Protein: CASSEPGRPYEQYF.

With regard to this clone: The junction differs from germline at one of its ends, possibly a read error. J is TRBJ2-7 and V is TRBV5-1, with TRBD1 identical over 9 bases. The CDR3 is 15 amino acids. Germline V gene lookup returns CDR1 SGHRS and CDR2 YFSETQ. CDR3 amino acids: CASSPNPGTGTWLDF. The CDR3 nucleotides are TGCGCCAGCAGCCCCAACCCGGGGACAGGGACCTGGTTGGACTTC.

The chain joins TRBV28 to TRBJ1-5, with 7 nucleotides matching TRBD1. The V gene's germline CDR1 is MDHEN and CDR2 SYDVKM. This CDR3 contains 14 residues. After removal of 7 bases from V and 2 bases from J, the junction contained 5 bases not matched to a gene. The CDR3 region is CASTDRVGNQPQHF. DNA of the CDR3: TGTGCCAGCACCGACAGGGTCGGCAATCAGCCCCAGCATTTT.

The CDR3 loop is CASSPRLAGGLDTQYF. DNA of the CDR3: TGTGCCAGCAGCCCCCGACTAGCGGGAGGACTAGATACGCAGTATTTT. The V gene is TRBV7-7, the J gene TRBJ2-3; 13 bases are a match to TRBD2. This CDR3 comprises 16 residues. Germline V gene data show CDR1 as SSHAT and CDR2 as FNYEAQ (reference sequence). V lost 5 bases, J lost 5 bases, and 7 bases stayed unmatched.

The DNA of the CDR3 is TGCAGTGCCATAGGATCCGTCGAGCAGTACTTC. As protein: CSAIGSVEQYF. The gene calls are TRBV20-1 and TRBJ2-7, with no clear D. There are 11 residues in the CDR3. With 6 bases removed from V and 6 bases from J, the gap between germline ends came to 12 bases. From germline, CDR1 is DFQATT and CDR2 SNEGSKA (reference sequence).

The J gene is TRBJ2-2, the V gene TRBV5-1; 9 bases align to TRBD2. The V and J ends lost 1 base and 5 bases, in that order; junction bases with no gene match: 6. The CDR3 length is 16 residues. Germline assignment: CDR1 SGHRS and CDR2 YFSETQ. CDR3 protein: CASSLWPSGETGELFF. The CDR3 nucleotides are TGCGCCAGCAGCTTGTGGCCTAGCGGGGAAACCGGGGAGCTGTTTTTT. The full variable domain, in which reference TRBV5-1 and TRBJ2-2 provide the parts outside the CDR3, is KAGVTQTPRYLIKTRGQQVTLSCSPISGHRSVSWYQQTPGQGLQFLFEYFSETQRNKGNFPGRFSGRQFSNSRSEMNVSTLELGDSALYLCASSLWPSGETGELFFGEGSRLTVL.

This sequence joins TRBV28 and TRBJ2-3; TRBD2 matches at 10 bases. The germline V gene has CDR1 MDHEN and CDR2 SYDVKM. The CDR3 spans 16 residues. Unmatched junction bases numbered 3, after V lost 3 bases and J lost 0 bases. The CDR3 protein is CASSFLAGESTDTQYF. In nucleotides, the CDR3 is TGTGCCAGCAGTTTCCTAGCGGGAGAGAGCACAGATACGCAGTATTTT.